The sequence of this T cell receptor beta chain was determined in a study of CD8+CD57+ T cells in acquired aplastic anemia. Study-wide findings and caveats: CD8+CD57+ cells from patients were less diverse than total CD4+ and CD8+ pools. About 30 was the count of CD8+ CDR3 sequences that patients shared with controls.

In its sample, this clonotype was seen a few times. Antigen unknown. With 9 bases removed from V and 6 bases from J, the gap between germline ends came to 15 bases. The CDR3 sequence is 13 residues long. The template used for profiling TCR beta VDJ and CDR3 was genomic DNA. TCRdb passed the reads through MiXCR, listing each CDR3 protein once. The sample gives almost 20,000 distinct CDR3 sequences, 40% of which show up once; over 75% is in the top ten. Sequenced patients had shown CD8+CD57+ cell expansion by flow cytometry. All patients had severe acquired aplastic anemia. Specimen: CD8+CD57+ T cells sorted from PBMCs. Specified subset: bead-enriched CD8+CD57+ effector memory T cells from SAA patients. This chain connects TRBV12-3 or TRBV12-4 to TRBJ2-1; weak D call: TRBD2 (6 bases). The TCR sequence derives from a human donor with aplastic anemia. CDR3 nucleotide sequence: TGTGCCAGTCGGGAGCAGGTCGGCAATGAGCAGTTCTTC. It codes for CASREQVGNEQFF.